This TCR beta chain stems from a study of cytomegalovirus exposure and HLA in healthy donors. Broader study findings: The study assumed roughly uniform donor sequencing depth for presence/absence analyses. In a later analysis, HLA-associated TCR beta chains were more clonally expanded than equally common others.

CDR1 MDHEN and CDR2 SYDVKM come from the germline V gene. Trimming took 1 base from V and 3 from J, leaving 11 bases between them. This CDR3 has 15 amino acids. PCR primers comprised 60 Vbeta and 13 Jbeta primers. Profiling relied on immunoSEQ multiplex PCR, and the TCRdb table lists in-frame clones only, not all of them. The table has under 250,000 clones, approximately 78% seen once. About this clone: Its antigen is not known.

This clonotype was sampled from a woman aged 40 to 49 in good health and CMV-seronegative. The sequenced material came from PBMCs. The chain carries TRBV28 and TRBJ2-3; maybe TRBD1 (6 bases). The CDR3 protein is CASSLLQGVTDTQYF. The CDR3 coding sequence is TGTGCCAGCAGTTTATTACAGGGCGTGACAGATACGCAGTATTTT.